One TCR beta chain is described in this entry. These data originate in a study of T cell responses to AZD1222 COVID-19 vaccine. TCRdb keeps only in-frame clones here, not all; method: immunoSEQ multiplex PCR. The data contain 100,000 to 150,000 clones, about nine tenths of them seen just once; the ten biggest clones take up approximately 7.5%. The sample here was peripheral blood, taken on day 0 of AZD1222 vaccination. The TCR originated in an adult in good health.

CDR3 coding DNA: TGTGCCAGCAGCATTACCGGGACAGGGGGAACAGATACGCAGTATTTT. It codes for CASSITGTGGTDTQYF. J is TRBJ2-3 and V is TRBV7-2, with 11 bases aligning to TRBD1. CDR1 is SGHTA and CDR2 is FQGNSA in the germline V gene. Trimming removed 5 bases from V and 3 bases from J; junction bases left unmatched: 7. CDR3 length: 16 residues.